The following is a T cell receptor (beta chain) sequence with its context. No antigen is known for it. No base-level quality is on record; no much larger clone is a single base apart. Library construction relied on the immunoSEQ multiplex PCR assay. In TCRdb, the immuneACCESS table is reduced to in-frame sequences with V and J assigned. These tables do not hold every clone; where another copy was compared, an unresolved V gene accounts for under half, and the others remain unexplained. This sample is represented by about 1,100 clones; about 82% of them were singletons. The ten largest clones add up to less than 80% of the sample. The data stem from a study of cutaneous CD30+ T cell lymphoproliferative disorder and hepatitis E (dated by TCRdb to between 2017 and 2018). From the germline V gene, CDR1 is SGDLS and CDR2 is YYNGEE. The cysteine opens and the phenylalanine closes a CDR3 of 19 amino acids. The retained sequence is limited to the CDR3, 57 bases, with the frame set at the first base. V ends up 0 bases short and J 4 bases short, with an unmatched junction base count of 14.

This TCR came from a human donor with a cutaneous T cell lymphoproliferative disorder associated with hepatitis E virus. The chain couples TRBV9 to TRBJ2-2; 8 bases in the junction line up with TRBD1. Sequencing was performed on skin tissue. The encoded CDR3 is CASSVGNWMGTGPTGELFF. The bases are TGTGCCAGCAGCGTAGGTAATTGGATGGGGACAGGACCCACCGGGGAGCTGTTTTTT.